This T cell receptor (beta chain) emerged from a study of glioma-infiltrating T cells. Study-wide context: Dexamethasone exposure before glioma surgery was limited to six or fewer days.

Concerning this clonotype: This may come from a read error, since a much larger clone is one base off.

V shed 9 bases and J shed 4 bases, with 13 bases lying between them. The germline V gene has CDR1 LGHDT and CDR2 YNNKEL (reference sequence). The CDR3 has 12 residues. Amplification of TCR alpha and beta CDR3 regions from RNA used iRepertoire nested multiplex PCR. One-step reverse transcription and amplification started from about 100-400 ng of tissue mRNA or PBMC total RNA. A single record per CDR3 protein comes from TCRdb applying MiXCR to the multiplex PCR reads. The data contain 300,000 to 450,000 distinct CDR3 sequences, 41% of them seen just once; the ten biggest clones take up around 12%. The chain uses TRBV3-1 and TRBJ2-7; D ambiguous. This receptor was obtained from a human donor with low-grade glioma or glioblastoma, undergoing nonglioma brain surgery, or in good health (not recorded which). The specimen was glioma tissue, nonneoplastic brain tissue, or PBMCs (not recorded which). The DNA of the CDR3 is TGTGCCAGTATATCTGGGCTTTACGAGCAGTACTTC. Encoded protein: CASISGLYEQYF.